Below are 9 T cell receptor beta chains sequenced from a single sample in a study of blood T cell repertoires in COVID-19. TCRdb's copy holds only in-frame clones and misses some; the assay was immunoSEQ multiplex PCR. The data show approximately 260,000 clones, with 75% to 90% seen just once and over 4.5% held by the top ten. Sequenced material: peripheral blood. The source is a man in his fifties or sixties who had recovered from COVID-19.

V and J are TRBV5-4 and TRBJ2-7, with 10 bases identical to TRBD2. Germline lookup yields CDR1 SGHNT and CDR2 YYREEE (reference sequence). The CDR3 spans 16 residues. J was trimmed by 6 bases and V by 0 bases; bases with no gene match: 9. CDR3 sequence: CASSLEGGLAGVEQYF. In nucleotides, the CDR3 is TGTGCCAGCAGCTTGGAAGGGGGGCTAGCGGGAGTCGAGCAGTACTTC.

The CDR3 protein is CASSLADSGGNTIYF. The CDR3 DNA follows: TGTGCCAGCAGCTTGGCCGACTCCGGAGGAAACACCATATATTTT. The chain recombines TRBV5-5 with TRBJ1-3, with D hard to call. The V gene's germline CDR1 is SGHKS and CDR2 YYEKEE (reference sequence). The V end was cut by 0 bases, the J end by 4 bases, with 11 bases between. This CDR3 has 15 amino acids.

Comments on this clone: Other nucleotide sequences in the sample specify the same CDR3. The chain links TRBV5-1 to TRBJ2-2; possibly TRBD1 for D (6 bases). The germline V and J ends were trimmed by 0 bases and 0 bases, with 9 bases remaining between them. Germline V CDR1 and CDR2: SGHRS, YFSETQ. This CDR3 spans 16 amino acids. The CDR3 region has the DNA TGCGCCAGCAGCTTGGTAGGGGGTACGAACACCGGGGAGCTGTTTTTT. Its translation is CASSLVGGTNTGELFF.

CDR3 in DNA: TGTGCCAGCAGCCAGCTAGACCAAGAGACCCAGTACTTC. This codes for CASSQLDQETQYF. J is TRBJ2-5 and V is TRBV5-6; D remains ambiguous. The CDR3 covers 13 residues. The V gene's germline CDR1 is SGHDT and CDR2 YYEEEE. The V end was cut by 4 bases, the J end by 0 bases, with 7 bases between.

CDR3 amino acids: CASSPRRSSGGDNEQFF. CDR3 nucleotides: TGTGCCAGCAGCCCCCGCCGATCTAGCGGGGGGGACAATGAGCAGTTCTTC. The chain couples TRBV7-2 to TRBJ2-1; 12 nucleotides match TRBD2. The germline CDR1 and CDR2 sequences are SGHTA and FQGNSA. The CDR3 sequence is 17 residues long. The V segment lost 5 bases and the J segment 5 bases; nucleotides outside the gene matches: 10.

The V gene is TRBV6-5, the J gene TRBJ2-1; D unresolved. The CDR3 is made up of 16 amino acids. Germline CDR1 and CDR2: MNHEY and SVGAGI. The V gene lost 3 bases and the J gene lost 4 bases, with 16 bases spanning the gap. The CDR3 region is CASSYDVGYQYNEQFF. The CDR3 nucleotides are TGTGCCAGCAGTTATGACGTGGGCTACCAATACAATGAGCAGTTCTTC.

The V gene is TRBV6-6, the J gene TRBJ2-1; 8 nucleotides agree with TRBD1. V shed 2 bases, J shed 6 bases, and the junction held 6 bases outside the gene matches. This CDR3 contains 15 residues. Germline V gives CDR1 MNHNY, CDR2 SVGAGI (reference sequence). The CDR3 here is CASSYPTGGANEQFF. In DNA, the CDR3 is TGTGCCAGCAGTTACCCCACAGGGGGAGCCAATGAGCAGTTCTTC.

The rearrangement joins TRBV28 to TRBJ2-7; TRBD2 is a possible D gene (5 bases). There are 13 residues in the CDR3. CDR1 MDHEN and CDR2 SYDVKM come from the germline V gene. Trimming shortened V by 8 bases and J by 7 bases, and 18 bases separated the two germline ends. In DNA form, the CDR3 reads TGTGCCAGCTCCCTAGGGTTTCGGGGAGAGCAGTACTTC. Residues: CASSLGFRGEQYF.

This sequence joins TRBV5-1 and TRBJ2-6, with D perhaps TRBD2 (6 bases). The CDR3 totals 16 residues. V lost 3 bases, J lost 3 bases, and 13 bases lay in between. Germline CDR1 is SGHRS and CDR2 is YFSETQ. The CDR3 DNA sequence: TGCGCCAGCAGCTCGGGGACTGGCGGTGGGGCCAACGTCCTGACTTTC. Protein product: CASSSGTGGGANVLTF.